One and the same sample provided the 7 T cell receptor beta chains below, sequenced in a study of blood T cell repertoires in COVID-19. Profiled with immunoSEQ multiplex PCR; TCRdb holds only in-frame clones, not every one. The repertoire holds 52,000 or so clones, with around 91% as singletons. The specimen was peripheral blood. These receptors all stem from a human donor in a cohort sampled during active COVID-19.

This chain uses TRBV20-1 with TRBJ2-1; D not certain. CDR3 length: 11 residues. With 5 bases removed from V and 8 bases from J, the gap between germline ends came to 10 bases. CDR1 is DFQATT, CDR2 SNEGSKA, per germline (reference sequence). In DNA form, the CDR3 reads TGCAGTGCTGAAGTAGCCTATGAGCAGTTCTTC. Translation gives CSAEVAYEQFF.

The chain combines TRBV5-5 with TRBJ2-3; 8 nucleotides match TRBD2. Germline CDR1 is SGHKS and CDR2 is YYEKEE (reference sequence). This CDR3 has 15 amino acids. After removal of 1 base from V and 2 bases from J, the junction contained 3 bases not matched to a gene. The CDR3 protein is CASSLLAGFTDTQYF. CDR3 nucleotide sequence: TGTGCCAGCAGCTTGTTAGCGGGATTCACAGATACGCAGTATTTT.

The chain links TRBV5-1 to TRBJ1-1; D call uncertain. The CDR3 sequence is 13 residues long. CDR1 is SGHRS and CDR2 is YFSETQ in the germline V gene. Between the trimmed V and J ends, which lost 0 bases and 5 bases, there was a span of 8 bases. The CDR3 coding sequence is TGCGCCAGCAGCTTGGACAAAACAACTGAAGCTTTCTTT. Residues: CASSLDKTTEAFF.

The chain employs TRBV24-1 and TRBJ2-7, with D maybe TRBD2 (6 bases). Germline V gene data show CDR1 as KGHDR and CDR2 as SFDVKD. Trimming removed 3 bases from V and 5 bases from J, with 19 bases in between. The CDR3 spans 16 residues. CDR3 residues: CATSDPRTQGGDEQYF. As DNA, the CDR3 is TGTGCCACCAGTGATCCTAGGACCCAGGGCGGGGACGAGCAGTACTTC.

The chain is built from TRBV20-1 and TRBJ1-5; D uncertain. Germline V gives CDR1 DFQATT, CDR2 SNEGSKA (reference sequence). Trimming removed 3 bases from V and 1 base from J, with 10 bases in between. The CDR3 has 14 amino acids. In nucleotides, the CDR3 is TGCAGTGCTAGTCGCGTCGGGAGCAATCAGCCCCAGCATTTT. It yields the protein CSASRVGSNQPQHF.

The V and J genes are TRBV5-4 and TRBJ1-3; D possibly corresponds to TRBD1 (5 bases). Trimming pared 3 bases from V and 0 bases from J, leaving 10 bases between. CDR3 length: 15 amino acids. Germline-derived CDR1 and CDR2 are SGHNT and YYREEE (reference sequence). The CDR3 region has the DNA TGTGCCAGCAGCTCCAACAGGCACTCTGGAAACACCATATATTTT. Residues: CASSSNRHSGNTIYF.

CDR3 in amino acids: CASSLTPTDYEQYF. DNA for the CDR3: TGTGCCAGCAGCCTCACTCCAACAGACTACGAGCAGTACTTC. The chain employs TRBV9 and TRBJ2-7; D is uncertain. Germline V lookup: CDR1 SGDLS, CDR2 YYNGEE. V gave up 4 bases and J gave up 3 bases, with 14 bases separating them. CDR3 size: 14 residues.